The text below deals with one T cell receptor (beta chain). Living in under 30 US areas, the participants were between 18 and 89 years of age. Participant-given clinical history determined each cohort assignment. There are 16 residues in the CDR3. Germline V gene lookup returns CDR1 MDHEN and CDR2 SYDVKM. V shed 2 bases and J shed 6 bases, with 17 bases lying between them. Under the authors' procedure: The authors estimated nucleated cell counts from reference gene primer amplification. Measured with immunoSEQ multiplex PCR; TCRdb has only the in-frame clones, and not every one. V and J calls and clone size are given by that table; D and trimming were obtained from the DNA. The table lists 320,000 or so clones, 89% of them singletons, with 5.2% in the top ten. This entry comes from a study of blood T cell repertoires in COVID-19. Overall study: T cells, B-cell-depleted T cells, or PBMCs supplied cDNA or gDNA.

This clonotype originated in a man aged 60 to 75 who had recovered from COVID-19. The chain joins TRBV28 to TRBJ2-1; D is possibly TRBD2 (6 bases). Specimen: PBMCs or T cells enriched from blood (not recorded which). The DNA of the CDR3 is TGTGCCAGCAGTTTACAGACTAGTTTGGGGATCAATGAGCAGTTCTTC. Translation gives CASSLQTSLGINEQFF.